Listed here are 23 T cell receptor beta chains from one sample, sequenced in a study of CD8+ T cells in alopecia areata. Sequencing used cDNA as its template, made by extracting RNA and reverse transcribing it. Only in-frame clones appear in the TCRdb table, and some are missing; sequencing was by immunoSEQ multiplex PCR. This sample has roughly 140,000 clones, with 40% to 55% found just once. This specimen was CD4+ T cells sorted from blood, taken at week 0. Receptors were obtained from a human donor with alopecia areata.

This clone appeared a few times. The V call is TRBV29-1, the J call TRBJ2-3; 7 nucleotides align to TRBD1. The junction had 5 bases not matched to a gene; V was cut back by 5 bases and J by 0 bases. Germline CDR1 is SQVTM and CDR2 is ANQGSEA. The length of the CDR3 is 14 residues. Here the CDR3 reads CSVTQGGSTDTQYF. CDR3 DNA sequence: TGCAGCGTTACTCAAGGGGGCAGCACAGATACGCAGTATTTT.

The chain employs TRBV4-1 and TRBJ2-5; TRBD1 aligns across 7 bases. CDR1 MGHRA and CDR2 YSYEKL come from the germline V gene. CDR3 length: 14 amino acids. V gave up 4 bases and J gave up 7 bases; unmatched junction bases: 9. CDR3 coding DNA: TGCGCCAGCAGCCTTGACAGGGTTGGGGGGACCCAGTACTTC. Encoded protein: CASSLDRVGGTQYF.

The genes are TRBV5-4 and TRBJ2-1; D not certain. Germline V gene sequence: CDR1 SGHNT, CDR2 YYREEE (reference sequence). Trimming removed 4 bases from V and 4 bases from J, with 9 bases in between. This CDR3 is 13 amino acids long. CDR3 sequence reads: CASSRKGYNEQFF. The CDR3 nucleotides are TGTGCCAGCAGCCGTAAGGGATACAATGAGCAGTTCTTC.

The chain is built from TRBV18 and TRBJ1-1, with 8 bases lining up with TRBD1. Germline values: CDR1 KGHSH, CDR2 LQKENI. The CDR3 contains 16 residues. Unmatched junction bases numbered 7, after V lost 0 bases and J lost 4 bases. This CDR3 is CASSPPTGGVSTEAFF. In nucleotides, the CDR3 is TGTGCCAGCTCACCACCTACAGGGGGTGTTTCCACTGAAGCTTTCTTT.

Concerning this clone itself: Mismatch with germline at one junction end may stem from a read error. The genes are TRBV28 and TRBJ2-2; 8 positions agree with TRBD1. The germline CDR1 and CDR2 sequences are MDHEN and SYDVKM. The CDR3 extends over 14 amino acids. The CDR3 DNA follows: TGTGCCAGCAGTCTCGGACAGGGCACCGGTGAGCTGTTTTTT. It codes for CASSLGQGTGELFF.

In this sample, this clone turned up a few times. The V gene is TRBV29-1, the J gene TRBJ1-1; 7 positions match TRBD1. V shed 8 bases, J shed 2 bases, and the junction held 5 bases outside the gene matches. This CDR3 is 12 amino acids long. In germline, CDR1 is SQVTM, CDR2 ANQGSEA. CDR3: CSSDRSNTEAFF. As DNA, the CDR3 is TGCAGCTCGGACAGGAGCAACACTGAAGCTTTCTTT.

The chain links TRBV5-1 to TRBJ2-4, with D possibly TRBD1 on 6 matching bases. The germline V and J ends were trimmed by 4 bases and 8 bases, with 16 bases remaining between them. CDR1 and CDR2 (germline): SGHRS, YFSETQ. The CDR3 is made up of 14 amino acids. The CDR3 DNA follows: TGCGCCAGCAGCCAACAGGGTGCAGCGGACATTCAGTACTTC. Its protein is CASSQQGAADIQYF.

This clone was seen a single time. The chain has TRBV9 and TRBJ2-3; D uncertain. Trimming took off 0 bases at V and 6 bases at J, with 8 bases between the two ends. This CDR3 contains 13 residues. Germline CDR1 reads SGDLS; CDR2 reads YYNGEE. The chain's CDR3 is CASSVVTPDTQYF. CDR3 sequence (DNA): TGTGCCAGCAGCGTAGTAACCCCGGATACGCAGTATTTT.

CDR3 residues: CASSQEGAVWRADTQYF. The DNA of the CDR3 is TGCGCCAGCAGCCAAGAAGGAGCGGTTTGGCGAGCGGATACGCAGTATTTT. The chain links TRBV4-1 to TRBJ2-3; tentative D call: TRBD2 (5 bases). V gave up 0 bases and J gave up 6 bases, with 19 bases separating them. The CDR3 runs to 17 residues. Germline CDR1 and CDR2: MGHRA and YSYEKL.

The rearrangement uses TRBV4-3 and TRBJ2-3; 9 bases match TRBD2. Germline V CDR1 and CDR2: LGHNA, YSLEER. Trimming took 6 bases from V and 5 from J; bases not matched to a gene: 9. This CDR3 spans 15 amino acids. CDR3 in amino acids: CASSSAGGRLDTQYF. CDR3 sequence (DNA): TGCGCCAGCAGTTCGGCGGGAGGGCGACTAGATACGCAGTATTTT.

The rearrangement uses TRBV7-9 and TRBJ1-1, with D maybe TRBD1 (6 bases). Germline CDR1 SEHNR, CDR2 FQNEAQ (reference sequence). The CDR3 extends over 14 amino acids. V lost 2 bases and J 5 bases, leaving 12 bases between the germline ends. The CDR3 spells CASSLLQGGTEAFF. Here the CDR3 DNA reads TGTGCCAGCAGCTTATTACAGGGAGGAACTGAAGCTTTCTTT.

The chain uses TRBV30 and TRBJ2-6; no clear D gene. The CDR3 spans 15 residues. V gave up 2 bases and J gave up 3 bases, with 11 bases separating them. CDR1 and CDR2 from the germline V gene are GTSNPN and SVGIG (reference sequence). The CDR3 nucleotides are TGTGCCTGGAGTCGGGCCCCGGATGGGGCCAACGTCCTGACTTTC. This sequence encodes CAWSRAPDGANVLTF.

The chain recombines TRBV7-9 with TRBJ2-1; the D is unclear. The CDR3 is made up of 14 amino acids. Germline CDR1 reads SEHNR; CDR2 reads FQNEAQ (reference sequence). V was trimmed by 2 bases and J by 8 bases, leaving 13 bases between them. CDR3 DNA: TGTGCCAGCAGCTTAACAGCCGCTGACGATGAGCAGTTCTTC. It is translated as CASSLTAADDEQFF.

V gene TRBV29-1 combines with J gene TRBJ2-5; 11 positions agree with TRBD2. The J call may be wrong; the DNA end is better matched by TRBJ2-7. The CDR3 totals 13 residues. Looked up from germline, CDR1 is SQVTM and CDR2 is ANQGSEA. CDR3 coding DNA: TGCAGCGTAACTAGCGGGAGCTCCTACGAGCAGTACTTC. This gives the protein CSVTSGSSYEQYF.

The rearrangement joins TRBV6-5 to TRBJ2-7; D not certain. The CDR3 extends over 13 amino acids. Germline CDR1 MNHEY, CDR2 SVGAGI. Trimming pared 4 bases from V and 5 bases from J, leaving 12 bases between. CDR3 in DNA: TGTGCCAGCAGTTCCGGGCGCGGCGACGAGCAGTACTTC. As protein: CASSSGRGDEQYF.

The V and J genes are TRBV30 and TRBJ1-1; the D is unclear. CDR3 length: 14 residues. V gave up 6 bases and J gave up 5 bases, with 19 bases separating them. The germline gives CDR1 GTSNPN, CDR2 SVGIG (reference sequence). As DNA, the CDR3 is TGTGCCTGCCGAGGCCGGGTGTCGGTAACTGAAGCTTTCTTT. It encodes CACRGRVSVTEAFF.

The rearrangement joins TRBV15 to TRBJ2-5; TRBD1 aligns across 7 bases. V lost 1 base to trimming and J lost 1 base; unmatched junction nucleotides: 3. In germline, CDR1 is LNHNV, CDR2 YYDKDF (reference sequence). The CDR3 runs to 15 residues. CDR3 protein: CATSRGGTVQETQYF. CDR3 DNA sequence: TGTGCCACCAGCAGAGGAGGGACAGTCCAAGAGACCCAGTACTTC.

This clone turned up a few times. This rearrangement joins TRBV28 to TRBJ2-7; tentatively, D is TRBD1 (5 bases). The CDR3 has 15 amino acids. The V and J ends lost 2 bases and 2 bases respectively, with 13 bases between them. Germline V lookup: CDR1 MDHEN, CDR2 SYDVKM. DNA of the CDR3: TGTGCCAGCAGTTTAAGCCAGGGCGCCCCCTACGAGCAGTACTTC. It is translated as CASSLSQGAPYEQYF.

The chain combines TRBV7-7 with TRBJ2-1, with D possibly TRBD1 on 5 matching bases. CDR3 length equals 16 residues. Trimming took 4 bases from V and 3 from J, leaving 16 bases between them. Germline lookup yields CDR1 SSHAT and CDR2 FNYEAQ (reference sequence). The DNA for the CDR3 is TGTGCCAGCAGCTCCGGGCCGGACACCTACTACAATGAGCAGTTCTTC. Its protein product is CASSSGPDTYYNEQFF.

The chain links TRBV4-1 to TRBJ2-5; 9 bases agree with TRBD2. This CDR3 is built from 16 residues. Trimming at V came to 4 bases and at J to 5 bases, leaving 11 bases not matched to a gene. CDR1 and CDR2 (germline): MGHRA, YSYEKL. The CDR3 bases are TGCGCCAGCAGCCCAGAAGGAGCGGGAGGATTGGAGACCCAGTACTTC. Amino acid sequence: CASSPEGAGGLETQYF.

The chain employs TRBV29-1 and TRBJ2-5, with TRBD2 matching 13 bases. J lost 5 bases, V lost 4 bases, and 4 bases had no gene match. The CDR3 is 14 residues long. Germline V gene data show CDR1 as SQVTM and CDR2 as ANQGSEA. CDR3 DNA sequence: TGCAGCGTTGCACCGACTAGCGGGAGGGAGACCCAGTACTTC. It yields the protein CSVAPTSGRETQYF.

This clone appeared once. The V and J genes are TRBV30 and TRBJ1-4; D remains unclear. Trimming removed 2 bases from V and 3 bases from J, with 4 bases in between. Germline values: CDR1 GTSNPN, CDR2 SVGIG (reference sequence). The CDR3 is made up of 12 amino acids. The CDR3 coding sequence is TGTGCCTGGAGTTGGGCTAATGAAAAACTGTTTTTT. Encoded protein: CAWSWANEKLFF.

The chain links TRBV10-2 to TRBJ2-3; maybe TRBD1 (5 bases). Trimming cost V 2 bases and J 5 bases, with 8 bases left between them. The CDR3 contains 13 residues. The germline CDR1 and CDR2 sequences are WSHSY and SAAADI. Here the CDR3 reads CASSEQGQDTQYF. The CDR3 DNA reads as TGCGCCAGCAGTGAGCAGGGCCAAGATACGCAGTATTTT.